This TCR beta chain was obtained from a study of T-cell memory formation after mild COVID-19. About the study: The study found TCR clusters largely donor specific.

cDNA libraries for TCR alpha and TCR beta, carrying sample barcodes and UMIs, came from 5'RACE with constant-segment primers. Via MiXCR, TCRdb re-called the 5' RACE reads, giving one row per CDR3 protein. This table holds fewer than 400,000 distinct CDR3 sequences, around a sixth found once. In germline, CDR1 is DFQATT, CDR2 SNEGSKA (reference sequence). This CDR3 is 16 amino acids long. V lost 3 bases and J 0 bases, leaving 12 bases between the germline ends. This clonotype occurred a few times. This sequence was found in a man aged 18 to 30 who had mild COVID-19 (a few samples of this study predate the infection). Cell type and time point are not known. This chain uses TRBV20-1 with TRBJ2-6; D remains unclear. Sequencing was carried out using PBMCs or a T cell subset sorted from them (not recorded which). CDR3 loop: CSASGREHSGANVLTF. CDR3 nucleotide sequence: TGCAGTGCTAGCGGGCGCGAACACTCTGGGGCCAACGTCCTGACTTTC.